These 25 T cell receptor beta chains were sequenced from one sample in a study of shared clonotypes between healthy human individuals. Clones were sequenced by immunoSEQ multiplex PCR, and TCRdb holds only the in-frame ones, with some missing. The sample has millions of clones; around 94% are singletons. The specimen sequenced was naive CD4+ T cells sorted from blood. Subset given: CD45RA+ positively selected. The receptors shown here come from a man younger than 35 in good health.

This rearrangement joins TRBV2 to TRBJ2-3, with 9 nucleotides matching TRBD2. This CDR3 has 15 residues. Germline V CDR1 and CDR2: SNHLY, FYNNEI. V dropped 10 bases and J dropped 10; count of bases not matched to a gene: 18. CDR3 residues: CATKGLAGTLGAQYF. In DNA form, the CDR3 reads TGTGCCACCAAGGGACTAGCAGGCACCCTAGGGGCGCAGTATTTT.

The chain employs TRBV7-2 and TRBJ2-7; 12 positions agree with TRBD2. Germline values: CDR1 SGHTA, CDR2 FQGNSA. Germline trimming cut 3 bases from V and 1 base from J; bases unmatched to any gene: 4. The CDR3 covers 16 residues. The CDR3 reads CASSFGLAGWSYEQYF. The DNA of the CDR3 is TGTGCCAGCAGCTTCGGACTAGCGGGGTGGTCCTACGAGCAGTACTTC. Looking up the rest from reference TRBV7-2 and TRBJ2-7 gives the full variable domain: GAGVSQSPSNKVTEKGKDVELRCDPISGHTALYWYRQSLGQGLEFLIYFQGNSAPDKSGLPSDRFSAERTGGSVSTLTIQRTQQEDSAVYLCASSFGLAGWSYEQYFGPGTRLTVT.

V and J are TRBV21-1 and TRBJ2-3; the DNA was not compared with TRBD2, the D call given in the table. TRBV21-1 constitutes a pseudogene. The CDR3 has 20 residues. The CDR3 nucleotides read TGTGCCAGCAGCGAAAAGATAGCAGCGGGAGTGGCCCCGCCCCAAGATACGCAGTATTTT. The encoded protein is CASSEKIAAGVAPPQDTQYF.

The V and J genes are TRBV5-4 and TRBJ2-1; no definite D call. In germline, CDR1 is SGHNT, CDR2 YYREEE (reference sequence). V was shortened by 0 bases and J by 10 bases, with 5 bases between the two germline ends. This CDR3 region has 11 residues. CDR3 DNA sequence: TGTGCCAGCAGCTTGGAGGTCGAGCAGTTCTTC. Its protein is CASSLEVEQFF. Full variable domain (remainder filled in from reference TRBV5-4 and TRBJ2-1): ETGVTQSPTHLIKTRGQQVTLRCSSQSGHNTVSWYQQALGQGPQFIFQYYREEENGRGNFPPRFSGLQFPNYSSELNVNALELDDSALYLCASSLEVEQFFGPGTRLTVL.

The chain has TRBV28 and TRBJ2-7, with 7 nucleotides matching TRBD1. CDR3 length equals 14 residues. Germline-derived CDR1 and CDR2 are MDHEN and SYDVKM. V lost 2 bases, J lost 3 bases, and 4 bases stayed unmatched. CDR3 nucleotides: TGTGCCAGCAGTTTACCTGGGACAGTCTACGAGCAGTACTTC. Its translation: CASSLPGTVYEQYF.

The chain employs TRBV5-5 and TRBJ1-5, with TRBD1 matching 7 bases. This CDR3 is built from 14 residues. V trimming: 4 bases; J trimming: 1 base; junction bases outside the gene matches: 2. Per the germline V gene, CDR1 is SGHKS and CDR2 is YYEKEE (reference sequence). CDR3 residues: CASSPDRSNQPQHF. The CDR3 DNA follows: TGTGCCAGCAGCCCGGACAGGAGCAATCAGCCCCAGCATTTT. Using reference TRBV5-5 and TRBJ1-5 for the parts outside the CDR3, the full variable domain is DAGVTQSPTHLIKTRGQQVTLRCSPISGHKSVSWYQQVLGQGPQFIFQYYEKEERGRGNFPDRFSARQFPNYSSELNVNALLLGDSALYLCASSPDRSNQPQHFGDGTRLSIL.

This clone was observed once. Since a much larger clone is just one base distant, this may be a read error. The same CDR3 can be traced to other DNA sequences in this sample. The chain combines TRBV5-1 with TRBJ2-5, with D uncertain. The germline CDR1 and CDR2 sequences are SGHRS and YFSETQ. V lost 1 base and J lost 4, with 2 bases in between. CDR3 length equals 11 residues. The CDR3 DNA reads TGCGCCAGCAGCTTGCGAGAGACCCAGTACTTC. Its protein is CASSLRETQYF.

This chain links TRBV28 with TRBJ1-5; TRBD1 might be the D (5 bases). CDR1 MDHEN and CDR2 SYDVKM come from the germline V gene. Trimming took off 5 bases at V and 0 bases at J, with 11 bases between the two ends. The CDR3 has 15 residues. CDR3 coding DNA: TGTGCCAGCAGTCCGGACAAATATAGCAATCAGCCCCAGCATTTT. Its protein is CASSPDKYSNQPQHF. Looking up the rest from reference TRBV28 and TRBJ1-5 gives the full variable domain: DVKVTQSSRYLVKRTGEKVFLECVQDMDHENMFWYRQDPGLGLRLIYFSYDVKMKEKGDIPEGYSVSREKKERFSLILESASTNQTSMYLCASSPDKYSNQPQHFGDGTRLSIL.

The rearrangement uses TRBV6-6 and TRBJ1-2, with a possible D match to TRBD1 (6 bases). This CDR3 has 12 residues. Germline V CDR1 and CDR2: MNHNY, SVGAGI (reference sequence). V was clipped by 6 bases and J by 7 bases, with 12 bases between them. The DNA for the CDR3 is TGTGCCAGCAGCCAACAGGGAGCTGGCTACACCTTC. It codes for CASSQQGAGYTF.

This sequence joins TRBV19 and TRBJ1-5, with 7 bases lining up with TRBD1. The trim removed 7 bases at V and 0 bases at J, leaving 3 bases unmatched. The CDR3 covers 14 residues. The V gene's germline CDR1 is LNHDA and CDR2 SQIVND (reference sequence). DNA of the CDR3: TGTGCCAGTATGACAGGGAATAGCAATCAGCCCCAGCATTTT. This codes for CASMTGNSNQPQHF.

V gene TRBV4-1 combines with J gene TRBJ1-1; D uncertain. The CDR3 covers 16 residues. The germline CDR1 and CDR2 sequences are MGHRA and YSYEKL. V was trimmed by 3 bases and J by 1 base, leaving 15 bases between them. The CDR3 DNA is TGCGCCAGCAGCCACCAATACGGACTCGAGAACACTGAAGCTTTCTTT. Translating gives CASSHQYGLENTEAFF.

This rearrangement joins TRBV7-6 to TRBJ2-7; 7 bases align to TRBD2. The CDR3 sequence is 14 residues long. J lost 0 bases, V lost 4 bases, and 3 bases had no gene match. The germline V gene has CDR1 SGHVS and CDR2 FNYEAQ. The CDR3 loop reads CASSSGTNSYEQYF. CDR3 in DNA: TGTGCCAGCAGCTCCGGGACTAACTCCTACGAGCAGTACTTC.

The gene calls are TRBV5-4 and TRBJ1-5; D not resolved. This CDR3 comprises 15 residues. Germline assignment: CDR1 SGHNT and CDR2 YYREEE (reference sequence). V was trimmed by 4 bases and J by 4 bases, leaving 15 bases between them. CDR3 bases: TGTGCCAGCAGCGTGGGTGGCGGGTTTAATCAGCCCCAGCATTTT. Translated, it gives CASSVGGGFNQPQHF.

CDR3 sequence (DNA): TGTGCCAGCGGCGGGACTCAAGATAATTCACCCCTCCACTTT. It yields the protein CASGGTQDNSPLHF. The V gene is TRBV7-2, the J gene TRBJ1-6, with a possible D match to TRBD1 (5 bases). The CDR3 is 14 amino acids. Trimming pared 8 bases from V and 5 bases from J, leaving 13 bases between. Germline V gene sequence: CDR1 SGHTA, CDR2 FQGNSA.

This rearrangement joins TRBV28 to TRBJ2-3; D unclear. Deletions cut 6 bases from V and 1 base from J, with 14 bases between. This CDR3 comprises 15 residues. The germline V gene has CDR1 MDHEN and CDR2 SYDVKM. CDR3 loop: CASRGSVLGTDTQYF. The DNA for the CDR3 is TGTGCCAGCAGGGGTTCGGTACTTGGCACAGATACGCAGTATTTT.

This clone appeared a single time. CDR3 in amino acids: CASSYGAGYTF. The CDR3 nucleotides read TGTGCCAGCAGTTACGGGGCCGGCTACACCTTC. The chain combines TRBV6-5 with TRBJ1-2, with D maybe TRBD1 (5 bases). The CDR3 is made up of 11 amino acids. Germline CDR1 reads MNHEY; CDR2 reads SVGAGI. Trimming cost V 2 bases and J 8 bases, with 6 bases left between them.

V is TRBV7-2 and J is TRBJ2-3, with TRBD1 matching 7 bases. The CDR3 loop spans 12 amino acids. J was trimmed by 9 bases and V by 2 bases; bases with no gene match: 2. The V gene's germline CDR1 is SGHTA and CDR2 FQGNSA. CDR3 protein: CASSLRQGTQYF. In DNA form, the CDR3 reads TGTGCCAGCAGCTTACGACAGGGCACGCAGTATTTT.

Points on this clone: Different DNA sequences within this sample yield the same CDR3. V is TRBV5-1 and J is TRBJ2-2; the D is unclear. Germline-derived CDR1 and CDR2 are SGHRS and YFSETQ. This CDR3 contains 14 residues. Between the trimmed V and J ends, which lost 4 bases and 2 bases, there was a span of 9 bases. This CDR3 is CASSLSPNTGELFF. The DNA of the CDR3 is TGCGCCAGCAGCCTCTCGCCCAACACCGGGGAGCTGTTTTTT.

The genes are TRBV21-1 and TRBJ2-5; TRBD1 is the table's D call, not checked against the DNA. TRBV21-1 counts as a pseudogene. The CDR3 totals 17 residues. The CDR3 sequence is CASSKGTGALLGETQYF. The DNA for the CDR3 is TGTGCCAGCAGCAAGGGGACAGGGGCGCTGTTAGGTGAGACCCAGTACTTC.

V gene TRBV18 combines with J gene TRBJ2-1; possibly TRBD1 or TRBD2 for D (5 bases each). The V end lost 5 bases, the J end lost 12 bases, and 17 bases lay between the germline ends. Germline CDR1 KGHSH, CDR2 LQKENI. This CDR3 region has 13 residues. The CDR3 sequence is CASSTQDGTGQFF. The CDR3 DNA reads TGTGCCAGCTCAACCCAAGACGGGACGGGGCAGTTCTTC.

The gene calls are TRBV2 and TRBJ1-2; D gene uncertain. Germline CDR1 and CDR2: SNHLY and FYNNEI. V dropped 6 bases and J dropped 3 bases, with 20 bases sitting between them. The CDR3 is 16 residues long. The CDR3 here is CASRPIVSRSHYGYTF. DNA of the CDR3: TGTGCCAGCAGGCCCATAGTCTCACGTTCTCACTATGGCTACACCTTC.

As concerns this clone: Other DNA sequences in this sample translate to the same CDR3. The chain combines TRBV5-6 with TRBJ1-6; D is ambiguous. The CDR3 contains 15 residues. V was clipped by 2 bases and J by 0 bases, with 6 bases between them. Germline V gene sequence: CDR1 SGHDT, CDR2 YYEEEE. DNA for the CDR3: TGTGCCAGCAGCTTCGGGAGCTCCTATAATTCACCCCTCCACTTT. It yields the protein CASSFGSSYNSPLHF. Combining the CDR3 with reference TRBV5-6 and TRBJ1-6 gives the whole variable domain DAGVTQSPTHLIKTRGQQVTLRCSPKSGHDTVSWYQQALGQGPQFIFQYYEEEERQRGNFPDRFSGHQFPNYSSELNVNALLLGDSALYLCASSFGSSYNSPLHFGNGTRLTVT.

This clone was seen once. This CDR3 reads CASSPERGGTQYF. DNA for the CDR3: TGTGCCAGCTCACCAGAGCGGGGAGGTACGCAGTATTTT. V gene TRBV18 combines with J gene TRBJ2-3, with TRBD2 identical over 7 bases. The CDR3 runs 13 residues. CDR1 and CDR2 (germline): KGHSH, LQKENI. V dropped 2 bases and J dropped 8; count of bases not matched to a gene: 4.

CDR3 DNA: TGTGCCAGCTCACCACTAGTCACACGGGATTGGAGTGGGAATGAGCAGTTCTTC. Protein product: CASSPLVTRDWSGNEQFF. The J gene is TRBJ2-1, the V gene TRBV18; possible D gene TRBD2, 5 bases. Germline CDR1 reads KGHSH; CDR2 reads LQKENI. The V end was cut by 1 base, the J end by 7 bases, with 23 bases between. The CDR3 runs to 18 residues.

The gene calls are TRBV18 and TRBJ2-1; the D gene is possibly TRBD1 (5 bases). V lost 3 bases to trimming and J lost 3 bases, with 12 bases between them. This CDR3 contains 15 residues. Germline V gene lookup returns CDR1 KGHSH and CDR2 LQKENI. CDR3 DNA: TGTGCCAGCTCACCCCGGCAGGGCTACTACAATGAGCAGTTCTTC. This gives the protein CASSPRQGYYNEQFF.